This note documents a single T cell receptor beta chain sequence. Antigen: not known. Profiled with immunoSEQ multiplex PCR; TCRdb holds only in-frame clones, not every one. The table lists tens of thousands of clones, around 85% of them singletons. The entry originates in a study of T cell responses to AZD1222 COVID-19 vaccine. Study results and caveats: Vaccine-associated CD4 TCRs ranged over spike, dominating at 160-218 and 743-854. Recipients of AZD1222 seropositive at baseline numbered only 5 or 6. Scientists sampled the repertoires only once the peak T cell response had passed. White British ancestry dominated among donors, who included more females, and clonal diversity was possibly underestimated.

The material sequenced was peripheral blood, taken 28 days after the second AZD1222 dose. This TCR was recovered from an adult who received the AZD1222 COVID-19 vaccine.

CDR3 residues: CASNDQGIGETQYF. CDR3 nucleotide sequence: TGTGCCAGCAACGATCAGGGGATCGGGGAGACCCAGTACTTC. This rearrangement joins TRBV2 to TRBJ2-5; D may be TRBD1 (6 bases). CDR1 and CDR2 (germline): SNHLY, FYNNEI. CDR3 length equals 14 residues. With 7 bases removed from V and 5 bases from J, the gap between germline ends came to 17 bases.